This T cell receptor beta chain derives from a study of shared clonotypes between healthy human individuals. This table comes from immunoSEQ multiplex PCR, and its TCRdb copy is limited to in-frame clones, with some not included. The table records roughly 1,500,000 clones, less than 99% of them present only once. As regards this clone: Its antigen is currently unknown.

Study results and limitations: Shared across a handful of donors were around 5% of the naive CD4 clonotypes. Generation probabilities were higher for clonotypes shared across all four sorted-subset donors than for unshared ones.

Germline V CDR1 and CDR2: SGHNT, YYREEE (reference sequence). This CDR3 comprises 15 residues. Between the trimmed V and J ends, which lost 4 bases and 4 bases, there was a span of 12 bases. This chain joins TRBV5-4 and TRBJ2-6, with no clear D. This sequence originates from a man aged 30-40 years in good health. Sequenced sample: naive CD4+ T cells sorted from blood. This sample's subset: CD45RA+ positively selected. CDR3 protein: CASSPAGPGANVLTF. In nucleotides, the CDR3 is TGTGCCAGCAGCCCCGCCGGGCCCGGGGCCAACGTCCTGACTTTC.